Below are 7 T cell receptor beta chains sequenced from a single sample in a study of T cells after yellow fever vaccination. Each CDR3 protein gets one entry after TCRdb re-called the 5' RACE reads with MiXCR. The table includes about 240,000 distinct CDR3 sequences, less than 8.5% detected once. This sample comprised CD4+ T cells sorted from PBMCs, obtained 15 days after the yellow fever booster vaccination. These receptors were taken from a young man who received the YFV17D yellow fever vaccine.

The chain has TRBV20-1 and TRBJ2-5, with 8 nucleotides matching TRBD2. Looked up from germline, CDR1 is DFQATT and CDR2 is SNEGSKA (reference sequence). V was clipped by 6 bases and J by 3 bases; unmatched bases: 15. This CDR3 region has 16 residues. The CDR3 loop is CSAPPAGVGVEETQYF. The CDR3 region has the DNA TGCAGTGCCCCACCAGCGGGAGTAGGGGTGGAAGAGACCCAGTACTTC.

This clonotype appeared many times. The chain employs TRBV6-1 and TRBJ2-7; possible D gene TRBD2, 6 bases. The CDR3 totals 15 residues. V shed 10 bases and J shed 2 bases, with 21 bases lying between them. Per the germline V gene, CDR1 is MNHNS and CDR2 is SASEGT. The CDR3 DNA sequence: TGTGCCAAACCAAGGAGGGAAAGGGGAGCCTACGAGCAGTACTTC. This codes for CAKPRRERGAYEQYF.

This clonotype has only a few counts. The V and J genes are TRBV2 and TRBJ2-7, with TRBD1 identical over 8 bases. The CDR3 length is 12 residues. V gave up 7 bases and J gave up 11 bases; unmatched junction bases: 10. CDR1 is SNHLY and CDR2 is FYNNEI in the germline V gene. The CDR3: CASNPVNRGEYF. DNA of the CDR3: TGTGCCAGCAACCCCGTTAACAGGGGGGAGTACTTC.

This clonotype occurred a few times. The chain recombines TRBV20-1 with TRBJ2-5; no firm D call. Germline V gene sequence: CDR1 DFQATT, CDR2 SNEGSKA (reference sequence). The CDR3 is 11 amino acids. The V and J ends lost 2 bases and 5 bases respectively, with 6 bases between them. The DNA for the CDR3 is TGCAGTGCTAGAACCGGGGAGACCCAGTACTTC. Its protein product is CSARTGETQYF.

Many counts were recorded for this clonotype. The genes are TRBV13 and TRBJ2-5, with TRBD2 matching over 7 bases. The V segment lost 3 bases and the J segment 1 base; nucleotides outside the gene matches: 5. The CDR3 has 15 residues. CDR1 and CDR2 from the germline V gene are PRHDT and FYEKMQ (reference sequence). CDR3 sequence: CASSLSTGGQETQYF. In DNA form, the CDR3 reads TGTGCCAGCAGCTTGAGTACGGGAGGCCAAGAGACCCAGTACTTC.

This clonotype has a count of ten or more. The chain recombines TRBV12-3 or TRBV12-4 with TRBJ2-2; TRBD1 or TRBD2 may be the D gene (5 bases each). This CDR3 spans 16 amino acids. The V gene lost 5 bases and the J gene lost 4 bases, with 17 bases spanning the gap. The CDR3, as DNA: TGTGCCAGCAGTCCCCTGGGACCACCGTCCACCGGGGAGCTGTTTTTT. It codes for CASSPLGPPSTGELFF.

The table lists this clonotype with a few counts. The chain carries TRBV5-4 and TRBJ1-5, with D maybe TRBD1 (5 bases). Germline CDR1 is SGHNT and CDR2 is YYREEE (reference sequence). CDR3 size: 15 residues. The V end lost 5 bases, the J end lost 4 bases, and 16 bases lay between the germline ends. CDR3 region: CASSWGGSRNQPQHF. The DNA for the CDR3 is TGTGCCAGCAGTTGGGGCGGCAGCCGTAATCAGCCCCAGCATTTT.